This T cell receptor beta chain stems from a study of T cell changes during pregnancy in multiple sclerosis. Profiling relied on immunoSEQ multiplex PCR, and the TCRdb table lists in-frame clones only, not all of them. Of roughly 20,000 clones listed, 88% were seen once; the top ten hold approximately 1.3%. J gave up 5 bases and V 0 bases, and 5 bases lay outside the gene matches. The V gene's germline CDR1 is SGHDT and CDR2 YYEEEE. The length of the CDR3 is 15 residues. The origin of this receptor is a female donor in good health, enrolled as a control in a pregnancy study. This chain links TRBV5-6 with TRBJ1-5, with 7 bases identical to TRBD1. The specimen comprised CD4+ T cells from peripheral blood mononuclear cells, sampled in the first trimester of pregnancy. The CDR3 spells CASSLGQGRHQPQHF. The CDR3 DNA reads as TGTGCCAGCAGCTTGGGACAGGGCCGGCATCAGCCCCAGCATTTT.